This is a list of T cell receptor beta chains from one sample in a study of T cell responses to AZD1222 COVID-19 vaccine. Sequenced by immunoSEQ multiplex PCR; TCRdb stores in-frame clones only, minus some. Here the sample spans fewer than 110,000 clones, around 89% being singletons. The specimen comprised peripheral blood, sampled on day 0 of AZD1222 vaccination. The receptors were sampled from an adult in good health. The CDR3 runs from the conserved cysteine through the conserved F or W. D genes are given only for firm matches. Clone size, where shown, is once, few, many, or a class for clones that have expanded.

j_call clone_size d_call v_call cdr3_aa cdr3_nt
TRBJ1-5 - - TRBV5-1 CASSLDGGNQPQHF TGCGCCAGCAGCTTGGATGGAGGGAATCAGCCCCAGCATTTT
TRBJ2-3 - - TRBV30 CAWSDTDYADTQYF TGTGCCTGGAGTGATACGGACTACGCAGATACGCAGTATTTT
TRBJ1-3 - - TRBV30 CAWKGIGNTIYF TGTGCCTGGAAAGGGATTGGAAACACCATATATTTT
TRBJ2-1 - TRBD1 TRBV27 CASSPLQGIVYNEQFF TGTGCCAGCAGTCCTTTACAGGGGATCGTTTACAATGAGCAGTTCTTC
TRBJ1-3 - - TRBV30 CAWSTTRQRNTIYF TGTGCCTGGAGTACCACGAGACAGAGAAACACCATATATTTT
TRBJ1-1 - TRBD1 TRBV6-5 CASSSGTGPEAFF TGTGCCAGCAGTTCCGGGACAGGGCCTGAAGCTTTCTTT
TRBJ1-2 once - TRBV11-2 CASSFAPQSRDGVGYTF TGTGCCAGCAGCTTCGCCCCGCAGAGCAGGGATGGAGTTGGCTACACCTTC
TRBJ1-2 - - TRBV27 CASSLGGGRLYGYTF TGTGCCAGCAGTTTAGGTGGGGGCCGCCTATATGGCTACACCTTC
TRBJ1-2 - - TRBV11-2 CASSLGVRQLYGYTF TGTGCCAGCAGCTTAGGCGTGCGACAGCTTTATGGCTACACCTTC
TRBJ1-4 once - TRBV30 CAWSRGTDGGEKLFF TGTGCCTGGAGTCGTGGCACAGATGGGGGTGAAAAACTGTTTTTT
TRBJ2-7 - - TRBV28 CASSGNKPEQYF TGTGCCAGCAGTGGGAACAAGCCGGAGCAGTACTTC
TRBJ2-7 - - TRBV21-1 CASSKIPQGPYEQYF TGTGCCAGCAGCAAAATCCCACAGGGGCCCTACGAGCAGTACTTC
TRBJ1-3 - TRBD1 TRBV28 CASIQGGTPSSGNTIYF TGTGCCAGCATCCAGGGGGGGACCCCGAGCTCTGGAAACACCATATATTTT
TRBJ2-1 - TRBD1 TRBV7-9 CASSSLIGTVSSYNEQFF TGTGCCAGCAGCAGCTTGATCGGGACAGTAAGCTCCTACAATGAGCAGTTCTTC
TRBJ2-5 - - TRBV19 CASSLGEWETQYF TGTGCCAGTAGTCTGGGGGAGTGGGAGACCCAGTACTTC
TRBJ2-1 few TRBD2 TRBV11-3 CASSSLAGGPGNEQFF TGTGCCAGCAGCTCGCTAGCGGGAGGGCCGGGGAATGAGCAGTTCTTC
TRBJ2-2 - TRBD1 TRBV11-2 CASSYLDRASTGELFF TGTGCCAGCAGCTACTTGGACAGGGCGAGCACCGGGGAGCTGTTTTTT
TRBJ2-5 - - TRBV5-1 CASSVTTAQATQYF TGCGCCAGCAGCGTCACAACAGCACAAGCGACCCAGTACTTC
TRBJ1-1 - - TRBV12-5 CASGNGPNTEAFF TGTGCTAGTGGGAATGGTCCCAACACTGAAGCTTTCTTT
TRBJ2-2 - TRBD1 TRBV7-3 CASSLDRGRNTGELFF TGTGCCAGCAGCTTAGACAGGGGGCGAAACACCGGGGAGCTGTTTTTT
TRBJ2-3 - - TRBV11-3 CASSFGSPTDTQYF TGTGCCAGCAGCTTCGGGAGTCCGACAGATACGCAGTATTTT
TRBJ1-3 - TRBD1 TRBV5-8 CASSETGVSGNTIYF TGTGCCAGCAGTGAGACAGGGGTCTCTGGAAACACCATATATTTT
TRBJ1-2 - TRBD1 TRBV7-8 CASSLVGTENYGYTF TGTGCCAGCAGCCTGGTTGGGACAGAAAACTATGGCTACACCTTC
TRBJ2-4 - TRBD1 TRBV12-5 CASGLGTGGNIQYF TGTGCTAGTGGTTTGGGGACAGGGGGAAACATTCAGTACTTC
TRBJ2-3 once TRBD2 TRBV7-3 CASTLAGFPTDTQYF TGTGCCAGTACACTAGCGGGATTCCCCACAGATACGCAGTATTTT
TRBJ2-5 - TRBD2 TRBV28 CASSTLAGVGQETQYF TGTGCCAGCAGTACACTAGCGGGAGTTGGGCAAGAGACCCAGTACTTC
TRBJ2-1 - TRBD1 TRBV4-1 CASSQPPGQGNNEQFF TGCGCCAGCAGCCAACCTCCGGGACAGGGGAACAATGAGCAGTTCTTC
TRBJ2-7 - - TRBV10-3 CAISNRDGGPGEQYF TGTGCCATCAGTAACCGGGACGGTGGTCCTGGCGAGCAGTACTTC
TRBJ2-5 - - TRBV6-5 CASSYPGGGETQYF TGTGCCAGCAGTTACCCCGGGGGAGGAGAGACCCAGTACTTC
TRBJ2-2 once - TRBV18 CASSSDWPNTGELFF TGTGCCAGCTCATCGGACTGGCCGAACACCGGGGAGCTGTTTTTT
TRBJ2-6 once - TRBV21-1 CASSKVGSGANVLTF -